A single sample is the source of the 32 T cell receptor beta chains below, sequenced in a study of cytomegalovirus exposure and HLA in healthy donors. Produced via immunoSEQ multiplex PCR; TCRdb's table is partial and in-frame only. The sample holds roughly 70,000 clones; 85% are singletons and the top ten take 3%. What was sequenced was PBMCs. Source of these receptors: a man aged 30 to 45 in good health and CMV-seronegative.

In DNA form, the CDR3 reads TGTGCCAGCAGCGCCGGGGACAGTTATGAAAAACTGTTTTTT. It yields the protein CASSAGDSYEKLFF. The genes are TRBV5-6 and TRBJ1-4; 7 nucleotides align to TRBD1. This CDR3 is 14 amino acids long. V dropped 4 bases and J dropped 6; count of bases not matched to a gene: 6. Per the germline V gene, CDR1 is SGHDT and CDR2 is YYEEEE. The whole variable domain, remainder taken from reference TRBV5-6 and TRBJ1-4, is DAGVTQSPTHLIKTRGQQVTLRCSPKSGHDTVSWYQQALGQGPQFIFQYYEEEERQRGNFPDRFSGHQFPNYSSELNVNALLLGDSALYLCASSAGDSYEKLFFGSGTQLSVL.

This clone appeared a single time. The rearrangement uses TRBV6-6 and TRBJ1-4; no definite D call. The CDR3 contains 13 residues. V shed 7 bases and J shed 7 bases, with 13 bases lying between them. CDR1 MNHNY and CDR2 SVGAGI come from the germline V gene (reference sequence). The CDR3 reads CASTERRGEKLFF. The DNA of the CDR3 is TGTGCCAGCACCGAGAGGCGTGGTGAAAAACTGTTTTTT.

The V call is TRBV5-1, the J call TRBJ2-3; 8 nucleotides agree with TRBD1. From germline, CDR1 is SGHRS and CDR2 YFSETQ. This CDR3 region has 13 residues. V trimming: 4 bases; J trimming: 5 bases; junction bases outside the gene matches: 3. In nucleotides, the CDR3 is TGCGCCAGCAGCACAGGGGGGAAAGATACGCAGTATTTT. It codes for CASSTGGKDTQYF.

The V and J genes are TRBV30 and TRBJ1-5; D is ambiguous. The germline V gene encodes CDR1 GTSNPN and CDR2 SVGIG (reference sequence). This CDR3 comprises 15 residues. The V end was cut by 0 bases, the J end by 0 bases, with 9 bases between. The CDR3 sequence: CAWSVSGYSNQPQHF. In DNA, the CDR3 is TGTGCCTGGAGTGTATCGGGTTATAGCAATCAGCCCCAGCATTTT.

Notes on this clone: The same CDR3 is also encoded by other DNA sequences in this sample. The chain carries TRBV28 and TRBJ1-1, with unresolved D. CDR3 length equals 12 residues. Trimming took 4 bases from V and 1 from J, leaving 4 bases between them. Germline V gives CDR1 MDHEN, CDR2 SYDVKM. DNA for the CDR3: TGTGCCAGCAGTTCAGGGAACACTGAAGCTTTCTTT. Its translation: CASSSGNTEAFF.

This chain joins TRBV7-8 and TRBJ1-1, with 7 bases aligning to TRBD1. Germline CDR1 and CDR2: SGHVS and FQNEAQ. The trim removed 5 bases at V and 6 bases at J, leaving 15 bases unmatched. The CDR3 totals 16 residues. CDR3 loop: CASSRYPKTTGSEAFF. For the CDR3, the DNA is TGTGCCAGCAGCAGATACCCCAAGACGACAGGGTCTGAAGCTTTCTTT.

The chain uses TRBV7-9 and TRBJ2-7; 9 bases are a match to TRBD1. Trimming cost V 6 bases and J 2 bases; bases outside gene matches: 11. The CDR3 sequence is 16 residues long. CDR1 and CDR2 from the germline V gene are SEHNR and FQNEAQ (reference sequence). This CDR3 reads CASRNHRGQGTYEQYF. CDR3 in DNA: TGTGCCAGCAGGAATCACCGGGGACAGGGAACCTACGAGCAGTACTTC. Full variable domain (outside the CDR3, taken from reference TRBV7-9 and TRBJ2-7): DTGVSQNPRHKITKRGQNVTFRCDPISEHNRLYWYRQTLGQGPEFLTYFQNEAQLEKSRLLSDRFSAERPKGSFSTLEIQRTEQGDSAMYLCASRNHRGQGTYEQYFGPGTRLTVT.

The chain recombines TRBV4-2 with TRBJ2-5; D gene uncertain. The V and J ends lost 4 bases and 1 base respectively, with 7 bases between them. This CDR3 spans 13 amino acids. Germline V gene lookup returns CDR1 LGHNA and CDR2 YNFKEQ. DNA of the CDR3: TGTGCCAGCAGCCCGAGAGCCCAAGAGACCCAGTACTTC. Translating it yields CASSPRAQETQYF.

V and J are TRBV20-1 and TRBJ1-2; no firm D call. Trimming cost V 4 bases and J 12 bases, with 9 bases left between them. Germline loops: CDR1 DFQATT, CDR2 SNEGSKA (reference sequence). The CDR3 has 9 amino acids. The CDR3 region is CSATAADTF. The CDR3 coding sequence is TGCAGTGCTACCGCGGCGGACACCTTC.

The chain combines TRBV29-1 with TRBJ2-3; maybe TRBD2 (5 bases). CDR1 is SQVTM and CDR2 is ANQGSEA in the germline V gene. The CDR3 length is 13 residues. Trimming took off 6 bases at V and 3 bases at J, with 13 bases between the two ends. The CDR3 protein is CSVADLGTDTQYF. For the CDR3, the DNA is TGCAGCGTGGCGGACTTGGGGACAGATACGCAGTATTTT.

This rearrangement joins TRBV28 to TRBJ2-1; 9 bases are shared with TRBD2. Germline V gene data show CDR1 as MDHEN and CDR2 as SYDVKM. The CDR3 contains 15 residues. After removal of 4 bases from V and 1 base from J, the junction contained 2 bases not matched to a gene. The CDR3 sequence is CASSSSGESYNEQFF. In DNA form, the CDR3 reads TGTGCCAGCAGTTCTAGCGGGGAATCCTACAATGAGCAGTTCTTC.

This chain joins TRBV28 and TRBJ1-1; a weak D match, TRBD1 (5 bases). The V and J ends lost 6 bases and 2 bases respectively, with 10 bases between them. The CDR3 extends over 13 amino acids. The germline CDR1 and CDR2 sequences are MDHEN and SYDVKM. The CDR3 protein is CASRTGLNTEAFF. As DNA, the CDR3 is TGTGCCAGCAGAACGGGACTCAACACTGAAGCTTTCTTT. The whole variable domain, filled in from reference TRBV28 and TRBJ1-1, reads DVKVTQSSRYLVKRTGEKVFLECVQDMDHENMFWYRQDPGLGLRLIYFSYDVKMKEKGDIPEGYSVSREKKERFSLILESASTNQTSMYLCASRTGLNTEAFFGQGTRLTVV.

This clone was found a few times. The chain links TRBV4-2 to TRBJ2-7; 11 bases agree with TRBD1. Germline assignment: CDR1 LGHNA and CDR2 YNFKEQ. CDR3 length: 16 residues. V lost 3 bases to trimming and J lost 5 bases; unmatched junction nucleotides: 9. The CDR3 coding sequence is TGTGCCAGCAGCCAGCTCATCGGGACAGGGGGTCACGAGCAGTACTTC. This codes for CASSQLIGTGGHEQYF.

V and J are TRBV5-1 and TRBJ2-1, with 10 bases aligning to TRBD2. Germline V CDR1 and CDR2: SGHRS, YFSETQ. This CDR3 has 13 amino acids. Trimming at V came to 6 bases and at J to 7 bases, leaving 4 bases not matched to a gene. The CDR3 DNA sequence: TGCGCCAGCACTAGCGGGAGTGTAAATGAGCAGTTCTTC. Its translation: CASTSGSVNEQFF. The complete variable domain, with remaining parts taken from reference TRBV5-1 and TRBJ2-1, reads KAGVTQTPRYLIKTRGQQVTLSCSPISGHRSVSWYQQTPGQGLQFLFEYFSETQRNKGNFPGRFSGRQFSNSRSEMNVSTLELGDSALYLCASTSGSVNEQFFGPGTRLTVL.

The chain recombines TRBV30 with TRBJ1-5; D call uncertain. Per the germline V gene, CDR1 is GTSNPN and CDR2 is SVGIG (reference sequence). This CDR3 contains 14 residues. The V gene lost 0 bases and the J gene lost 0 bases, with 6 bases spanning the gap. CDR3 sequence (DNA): TGTGCCTGGAGTGTACGGGGTAGCAATCAGCCCCAGCATTTT. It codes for CAWSVRGSNQPQHF.

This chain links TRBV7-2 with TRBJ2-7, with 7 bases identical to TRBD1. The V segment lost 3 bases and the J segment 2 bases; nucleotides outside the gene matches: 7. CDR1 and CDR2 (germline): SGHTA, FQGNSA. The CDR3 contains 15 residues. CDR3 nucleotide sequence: TGTGCCAGCAGCTTTCTACTCCAGGGGGCCTACGAGCAGTACTTC. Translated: CASSFLLQGAYEQYF.

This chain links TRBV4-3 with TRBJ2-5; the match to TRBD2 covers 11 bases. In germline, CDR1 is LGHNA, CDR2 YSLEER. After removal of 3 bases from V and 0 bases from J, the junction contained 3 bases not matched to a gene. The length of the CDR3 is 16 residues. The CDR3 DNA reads TGCGCCAGCAGCCAGCGTAGCGGGAGGGACCAAGAGACCCAGTACTTC. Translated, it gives CASSQRSGRDQETQYF.

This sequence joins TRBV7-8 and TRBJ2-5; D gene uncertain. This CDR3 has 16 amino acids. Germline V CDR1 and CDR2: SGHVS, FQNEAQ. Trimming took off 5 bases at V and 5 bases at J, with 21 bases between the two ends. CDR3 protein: CASSPERFMSRETQYF. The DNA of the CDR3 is TGTGCCAGCAGCCCAGAGAGGTTCATGTCGCGGGAGACCCAGTACTTC. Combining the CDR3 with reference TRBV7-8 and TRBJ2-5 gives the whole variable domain GAGVSQSPRYKVAKRGQDVALRCDPISGHVSLFWYQQALGQGPEFLTYFQNEAQLDKSGLPSDRFFAERPEGSVSTLKIQRTQQEDSAVYLCASSPERFMSRETQYFGPGTRLLVL.

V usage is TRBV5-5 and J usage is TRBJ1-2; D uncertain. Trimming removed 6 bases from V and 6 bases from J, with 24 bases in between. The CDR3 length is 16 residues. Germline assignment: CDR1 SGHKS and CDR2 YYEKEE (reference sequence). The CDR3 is CASTRWLGEVADGYTF. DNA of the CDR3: TGTGCCAGCACCCGATGGCTTGGGGAGGTCGCTGATGGCTACACCTTC.

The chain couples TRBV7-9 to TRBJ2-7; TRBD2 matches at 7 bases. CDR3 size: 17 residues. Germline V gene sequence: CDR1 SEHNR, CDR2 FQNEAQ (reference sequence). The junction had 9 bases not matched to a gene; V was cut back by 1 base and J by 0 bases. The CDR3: CASSLEEGGLSSYEQYV. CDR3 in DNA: TGTGCCAGCAGCTTAGAGGAGGGAGGGCTCAGCTCCTACGAGCAGTACGTC.

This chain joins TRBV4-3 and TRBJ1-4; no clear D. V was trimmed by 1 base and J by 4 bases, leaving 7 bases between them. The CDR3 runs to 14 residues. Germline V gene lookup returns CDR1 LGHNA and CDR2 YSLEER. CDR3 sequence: CASSQGGNNEKLFF. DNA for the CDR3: TGCGCCAGCAGCCAAGGAGGGAATAATGAAAAACTGTTTTTT.

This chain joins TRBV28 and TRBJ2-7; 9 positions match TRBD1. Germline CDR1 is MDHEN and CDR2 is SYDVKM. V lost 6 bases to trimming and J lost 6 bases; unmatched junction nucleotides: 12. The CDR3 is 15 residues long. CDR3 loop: CASSEGGTGNTEQYF. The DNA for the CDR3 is TGTGCCAGCAGCGAAGGCGGGACAGGGAATACCGAGCAGTACTTC.

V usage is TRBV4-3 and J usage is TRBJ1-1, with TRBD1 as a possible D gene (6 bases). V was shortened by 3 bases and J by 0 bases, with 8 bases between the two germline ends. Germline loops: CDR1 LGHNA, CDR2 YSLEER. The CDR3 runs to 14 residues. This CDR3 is CASSHGQMNTEAFF. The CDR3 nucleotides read TGCGCCAGCAGCCATGGACAGATGAACACTGAAGCTTTCTTT.

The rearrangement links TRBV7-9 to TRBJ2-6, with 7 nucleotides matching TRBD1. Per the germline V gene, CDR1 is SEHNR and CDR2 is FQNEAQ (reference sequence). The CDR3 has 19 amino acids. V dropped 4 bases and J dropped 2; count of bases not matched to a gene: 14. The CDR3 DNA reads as TGTGCCAGCAGCTCTCGGACAGGTCATTGGGTTACTGGGGCCAACGTCCTGACTTTC. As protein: CASSSRTGHWVTGANVLTF.

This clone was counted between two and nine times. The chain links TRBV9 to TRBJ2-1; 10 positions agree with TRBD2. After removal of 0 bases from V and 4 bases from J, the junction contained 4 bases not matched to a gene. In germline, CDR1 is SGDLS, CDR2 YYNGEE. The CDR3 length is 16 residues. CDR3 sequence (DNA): TGTGCCAGCAGCGTAGGTACTAGCGGGGCTTACAATGAGCAGTTCTTC. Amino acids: CASSVGTSGAYNEQFF.

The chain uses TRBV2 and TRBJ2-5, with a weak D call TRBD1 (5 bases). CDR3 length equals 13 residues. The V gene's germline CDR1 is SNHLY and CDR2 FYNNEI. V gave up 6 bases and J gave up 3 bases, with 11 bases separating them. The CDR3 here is CASSGKGKETQYF. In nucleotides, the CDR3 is TGTGCCAGCAGCGGTAAGGGGAAAGAGACCCAGTACTTC.

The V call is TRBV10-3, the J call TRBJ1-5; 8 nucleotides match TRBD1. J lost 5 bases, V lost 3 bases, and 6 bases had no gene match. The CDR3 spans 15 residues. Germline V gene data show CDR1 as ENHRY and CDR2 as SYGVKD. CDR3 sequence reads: CAISDSDREHQPQHF. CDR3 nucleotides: TGTGCCATCAGTGACTCGGACAGGGAGCATCAGCCCCAGCATTTT.

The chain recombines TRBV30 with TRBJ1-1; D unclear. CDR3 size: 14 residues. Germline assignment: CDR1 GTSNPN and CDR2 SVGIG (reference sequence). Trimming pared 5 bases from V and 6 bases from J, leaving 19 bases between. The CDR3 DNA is TGTGCCTGGCGGGATTCCGGGCCGCCCCCTGAAGCTTTCTTT. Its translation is CAWRDSGPPPEAFF. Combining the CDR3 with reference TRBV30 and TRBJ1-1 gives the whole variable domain SQTIHQWPATLVQPVGSPLSLECTVEGTSNPNLYWYRQAAGRGLQLLFYSVGIGQISSEVPQNLSASRPQDRQFILSSKKLLLSDSGFYLCAWRDSGPPPEAFFGQGTRLTVV.

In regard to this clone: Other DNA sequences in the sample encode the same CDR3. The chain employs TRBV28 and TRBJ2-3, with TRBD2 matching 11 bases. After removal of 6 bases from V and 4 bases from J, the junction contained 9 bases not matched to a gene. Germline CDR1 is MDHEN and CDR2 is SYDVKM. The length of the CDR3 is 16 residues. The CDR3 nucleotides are TGTGCCAGCAGCTCCAGGCTAGCGGGAGGCGCAGATACGCAGTATTTT. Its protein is CASSSRLAGGADTQYF. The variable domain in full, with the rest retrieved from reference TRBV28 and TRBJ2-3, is DVKVTQSSRYLVKRTGEKVFLECVQDMDHENMFWYRQDPGLGLRLIYFSYDVKMKEKGDIPEGYSVSREKKERFSLILESASTNQTSMYLCASSSRLAGGADTQYFGPGTRLTVL.

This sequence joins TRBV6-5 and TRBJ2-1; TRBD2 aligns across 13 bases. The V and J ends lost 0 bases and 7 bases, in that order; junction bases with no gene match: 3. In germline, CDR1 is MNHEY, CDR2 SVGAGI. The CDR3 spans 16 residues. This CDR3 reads CASSYSTSGGGNEQFF. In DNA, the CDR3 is TGTGCCAGCAGTTACTCTACTAGCGGGGGGGGAAATGAGCAGTTCTTC.

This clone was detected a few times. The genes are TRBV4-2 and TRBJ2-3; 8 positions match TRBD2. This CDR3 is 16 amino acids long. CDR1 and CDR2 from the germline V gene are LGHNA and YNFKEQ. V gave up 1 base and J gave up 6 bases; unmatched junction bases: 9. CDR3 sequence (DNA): TGTGCCAGCAGCCAAGGGGGTGGGAGCGGGAGTGATACGCAGTATTTT. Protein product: CASSQGGGSGSDTQYF.

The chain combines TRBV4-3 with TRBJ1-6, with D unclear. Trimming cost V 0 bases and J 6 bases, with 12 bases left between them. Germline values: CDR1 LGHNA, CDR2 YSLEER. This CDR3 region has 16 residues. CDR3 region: CASSQDMEVGNSPLHF. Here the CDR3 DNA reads TGCGCCAGCAGCCAAGATATGGAGGTGGGTAATTCACCCCTCCACTTT.